The entry below gives a single T cell receptor (beta chain) sequence along with its context. Its matching antigen is unknown. V dropped 1 base and J dropped 5 bases, with 8 bases sitting between them. CDR1 SEHNR and CDR2 FQNEAQ come from the germline V gene (reference sequence). This CDR3 contains 13 residues. The sample originates from a study of T cells in Graves' hyperthyroidism and ophthalmopathy. Whole-study context: Before any treatment, at initial diagnosis, peripheral blood was collected.

Broader study findings: Blood also held most thyroid clonotypes expanded beyond 0.001.

Amplified regions were TCR beta CDR3 sequences from RNA transcripts. The HTBI primer set was used in a first-round RT-PCR of the TCR CDR3. TCRdb re-derived calls from the multiplex PCR reads in MiXCR, one entry per CDR3 protein. The sample carries under 400,000 distinct CDR3 sequences, 15% to 20% recorded once. The sequence came from a woman between 45 and 65 years old with Graves' hyperthyroidism. The sequenced sample was blood. The chain combines TRBV7-9 with TRBJ2-5; D ambiguous. The CDR3 region has the DNA TGTGCCAGCAGCTTAGACGTGGTTGAGACCCAGTACTTC. Amino acids: CASSLDVVETQYF. Full variable domain (outside the CDR3, taken from reference TRBV7-9 and TRBJ2-5): DTGVSQNPRHKITKRGQNVTFRCDPISEHNRLYWYRQTLGQGPEFLTYFQNEAQLEKSRLLSDRFSAERPKGSFSTLEIQRTEQGDSAMYLCASSLDVVETQYFGPGTRLLVL.